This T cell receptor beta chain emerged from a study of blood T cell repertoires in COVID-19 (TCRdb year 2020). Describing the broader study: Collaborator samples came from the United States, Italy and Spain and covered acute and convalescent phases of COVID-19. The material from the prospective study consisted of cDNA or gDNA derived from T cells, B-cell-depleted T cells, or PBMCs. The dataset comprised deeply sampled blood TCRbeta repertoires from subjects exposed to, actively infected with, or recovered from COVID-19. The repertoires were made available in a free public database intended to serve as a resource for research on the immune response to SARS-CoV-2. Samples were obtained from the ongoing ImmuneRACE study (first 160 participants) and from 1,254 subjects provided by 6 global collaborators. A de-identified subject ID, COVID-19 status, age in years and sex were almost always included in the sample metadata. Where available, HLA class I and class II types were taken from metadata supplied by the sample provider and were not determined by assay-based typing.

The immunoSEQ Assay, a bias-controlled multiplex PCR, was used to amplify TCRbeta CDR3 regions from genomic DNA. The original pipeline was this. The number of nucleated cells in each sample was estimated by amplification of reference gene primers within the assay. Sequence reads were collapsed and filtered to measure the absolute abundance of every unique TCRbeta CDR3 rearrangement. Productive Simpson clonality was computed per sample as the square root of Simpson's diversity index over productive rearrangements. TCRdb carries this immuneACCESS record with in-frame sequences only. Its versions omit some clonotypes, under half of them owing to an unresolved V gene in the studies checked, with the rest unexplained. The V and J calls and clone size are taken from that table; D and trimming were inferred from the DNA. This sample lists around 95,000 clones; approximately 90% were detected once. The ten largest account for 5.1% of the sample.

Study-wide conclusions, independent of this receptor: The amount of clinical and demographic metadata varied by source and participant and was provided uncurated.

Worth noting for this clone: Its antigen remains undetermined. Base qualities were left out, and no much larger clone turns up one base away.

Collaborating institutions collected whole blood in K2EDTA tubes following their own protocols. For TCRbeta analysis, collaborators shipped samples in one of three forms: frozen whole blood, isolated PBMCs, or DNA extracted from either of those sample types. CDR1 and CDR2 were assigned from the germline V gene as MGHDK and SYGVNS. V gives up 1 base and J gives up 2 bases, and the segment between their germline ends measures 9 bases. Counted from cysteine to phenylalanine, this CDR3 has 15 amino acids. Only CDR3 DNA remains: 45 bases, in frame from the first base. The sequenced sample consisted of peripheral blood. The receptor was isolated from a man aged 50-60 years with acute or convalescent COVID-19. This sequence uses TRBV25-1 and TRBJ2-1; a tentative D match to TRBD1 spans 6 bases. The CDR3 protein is CASSESGGAYNEQFF. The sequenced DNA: TGTGCCAGCAGTGAATCTGGGGGCGCCTACAATGAGCAGTTCTTC. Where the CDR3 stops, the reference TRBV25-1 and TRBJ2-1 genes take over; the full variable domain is EADIYQTPRYLVIGTGKKITLECSQTMGHDKMYWYQQDPGMELHLIHYSYGVNSTEKGDLSSESTVSRIRTEHFPLTLESARPSHTSQYLCASSESGGAYNEQFFGPGTRLTVL.